This is a list of T cell receptor beta chains from one sample in a study of human T cells and chemical hapten exposure. TCRdb reprocessed the RACE reads via MiXCR and lists one record per CDR3 protein. This repertoire shows about 70,000 distinct CDR3 sequences, more than 8% found once; its top ten account for over 3%. The sequencing here drew on whole blood, taken in connection with sensitization to the hapten diphenylcyclopropenone (DPC). These receptors came from a woman aged 40 to 50 with alopecia areata. Some clones in this sample may be carry-over from other donors' samples. CDR3s include the opening cysteine and the closing phenylalanine or tryptophan. Fields, in order: J gene, D gene, clone size, V gene, CDR3 DNA, CDR3 protein. A D gene is named only where the DNA matches it firmly. Clone size, where shown, is once, few, many, or a class for clones that have expanded.

TRBJ1-2	.	few	TRBV4-1	TGCGCCAGCAGCCAAGATCAGAGGGGCGGCTATGGCTACACCTTC	CASSQDQRGGYGYTF
TRBJ2-5	.	few	TRBV20-1	TGCAGTGCATTAAGCGGTGCCTCAGAGACCCAGTACTTC	CSALSGASETQYF
TRBJ2-3	.	.	TRBV6-6	TGTGCCAGCAGCCTTGGGATGGGGACAGATACGCAGTATTTT	CASSLGMGTDTQYF
TRBJ1-2	.	few	TRBV10-3	TGTGCCATCAGTGAGGCTGGGACCGGGTTCCCTGGCTACACCTTC	CAISEAGTGFPGYTF
TRBJ2-3	.	many	TRBV20-1	TGCAGTGCCGGATGGGGGACAGATACGCAGTATTTT	CSAGWGTDTQYF
TRBJ2-1	TRBD2	many	TRBV4-3	TGCGCCAGCACCCCGGGGACTAGCGGGGATAGCTCCTACAATGAGCAGTTCTTC	CASTPGTSGDSSYNEQFF
TRBJ2-1	.	many	TRBV11-2	TGTGCCAGCAGCTTAGAATCCGGGTCATCGCAGTTCTTC	CASSLESGSSQFF
TRBJ1-4	.	many	TRBV28	TGTGCCACGGGACAAGCCTTGCAAAAACTGTTTTTT	CATGQALQKLFF
TRBJ2-7	.	many	TRBV5-4	TGTGCCATCACCACCATTACCGGGGGAGTTAGGTACGAGCAGTACTTC	CAITTITGGVRYEQYF
TRBJ1-6	.	many	TRBV6-1	TGTGCCAGCAGTGCTCCTGACCGGAGCTCCTATAATTCACCCCTCCACTTT	CASSAPDRSSYNSPLHF
TRBJ1-5	.	many	TRBV2	TGTGCCAGCCAAGGAAACTATCAGCCCCAGCATTTT	CASQGNYQPQHF
TRBJ1-2	.	many	TRBV28	TGTGCCAGCAGTTTTTGGGGTCGGTATGGCTACACCTTC	CASSFWGRYGYTF
TRBJ2-2	TRBD1	many	TRBV29-1	TGCAGCGTTGAAGATCGACAGGGTCTTGGCGGGGAGCTGTTTTTT	CSVEDRQGLGGELFF
TRBJ1-5	.	many	TRBV6-6	TGTGCCAGCAGTTACTCGATCCAGGATAATCAGCCCCAGCATTTT	CASSYSIQDNQPQHF
TRBJ1-1	TRBD1	many	TRBV4-3	TGCGCCAGCAGCCAAGAGACAGGGTTAGGTACTGAAGCTTTCTTT	CASSQETGLGTEAFF